What follows are 2 T cell receptor beta chains derived from one specimen sequenced in a study of blood T cell repertoires in COVID-19. This table comes from immunoSEQ multiplex PCR, and its TCRdb copy is limited to in-frame clones, with some not included. The sample yields more than 250,000 clones, about 86% seen once. Specimen: peripheral blood. All receptors come from a woman aged 45-65 years with acute or convalescent COVID-19.

This clone was counted a single time. The rearrangement uses TRBV6-5 and TRBJ1-2; D gene uncertain. Trimming stripped 6 bases from V and 6 bases from J, with 14 bases between. CDR1 MNHEY and CDR2 SVGAGI come from the germline V gene. The CDR3 runs to 13 residues. The CDR3, as DNA: TGTGCCAGCAGGGGCTACGAACAGAATGGCTACACCTTC. This gives the protein CASRGYEQNGYTF.

This rearrangement joins TRBV30 to TRBJ1-4, with D perhaps TRBD1 (6 bases). V was trimmed by 2 bases and J by 8 bases, leaving 18 bases between them. Germline CDR1 reads GTSNPN; CDR2 reads SVGIG (reference sequence). The length of the CDR3 is 15 residues. The CDR3 spells CAWSPGAGIEEKLFF. In DNA form, the CDR3 reads TGTGCCTGGAGTCCAGGGGCAGGGATAGAGGAAAAACTGTTTTTT.